Below, 27 T cell receptor beta chains from the same sample are listed, as sequenced in a study of T cell responses to AZD1222 COVID-19 vaccine (dated by TCRdb to the early 2020s). The method was the immunoSEQ multiplex PCR assay. The table was pulled from immuneACCESS by TCRdb, which kept in-frame rearrangements only. Such tables lose some clones; where checked, under half of the loss comes from unresolved V genes, and the rest has no known cause. This sample is represented by some 120,000 clones; 89% of them were singletons. Approximately 4.2% of the sample is held by the ten biggest clonotypes. The sample's time point label, decoded: baseline before first vaccination. This specimen consisted of peripheral blood, obtained on day 0 of AZD1222 vaccination. The receptor source for this set is an adult in good health.

The J gene is TRBJ2-3, the V gene TRBV6-5; unclear D gene. CDR3 length: 12 amino acids. The germline CDR1 and CDR2 sequences are MNHEY and SVGAGI. V lost 2 bases and J lost 3, with 3 bases in between. The CDR3, as DNA: TGTGCCAGCAGTTACGCGACAGATACGCAGTATTTT. Translating it yields CASSYATDTQYF.

The V call is TRBV6-2 or TRBV6-3, the J call TRBJ2-1; D is perhaps TRBD2 (6 bases). The length of the CDR3 is 17 residues. Trimming left V 0 bases short and J 8 bases short, with 20 bases between. CDR1 and CDR2 from the germline V gene are MNHEY and SVGEGT. The CDR3 DNA reads TGTGCCAGCAGTTACTCGAATTTGCGGGCTACGGGGGATGAGCAGTTCTTC. This codes for CASSYSNLRATGDEQFF.

This clone has a single count. The chain has TRBV5-1 and TRBJ1-2, with D possibly TRBD1 on 5 matching bases. Germline-derived CDR1 and CDR2 are SGHRS and YFSETQ. The CDR3 length is 15 residues. Deletions cut 6 bases from V and 2 bases from J, with 17 bases between. Here the CDR3 DNA reads TGCGCCAGCAAACAACCGGGACCGACCAACTATGGCTACACCTTC. It specifies CASKQPGPTNYGYTF.

This clone was found once. The J gene is TRBJ2-1, the V gene TRBV28, with 9 positions matching TRBD2. This CDR3 has 17 residues. The J segment lost 10 bases and the V segment lost 4 bases, leaving 17 bases of the junction unmatched. Germline V gene data show CDR1 as MDHEN and CDR2 as SYDVKM. The CDR3 sequence is CASSSAPLGLAGREQFF. Here the CDR3 DNA reads TGTGCCAGCAGTTCTGCGCCTTTGGGGCTAGCGGGACGCGAGCAGTTCTTC.

This chain joins TRBV3-1 (or the pseudogene TRBV3-2) and TRBJ1-3; D is undetermined. The CDR3 is 12 residues long. Germline V CDR1 and CDR2: LGHDT, YNNKEL (reference sequence). The V end lost 1 base, the J end lost 4 bases, and 2 bases lay between the germline ends. The CDR3 sequence: CASSQVGNTIYF. CDR3 in DNA: TGTGCCAGCAGCCAAGTAGGAAACACCATATATTTT.

V usage is TRBV18 and J usage is TRBJ2-7; 13 positions match TRBD2. This CDR3 has 16 amino acids. Germline-derived CDR1 and CDR2 are KGHSH and LQKENI. The ends lost 4 bases at V and 4 bases at J; junction bases unmatched: 7. For the CDR3, the DNA is TGTGCCAGCTCACTCGGACTAGCGGGAGAGGGGTACGAGCAGTACTTC. Translated, it gives CASSLGLAGEGYEQYF. The variable domain in full, completed from reference TRBV18 and TRBJ2-7, reads NAGVMQNPRHLVRRRGQEARLRCSPMKGHSHVYWYRQLPEEGLKFMVYLQKENIIDESGMPKERFSAEFPKEGPSILRIQQVVRGDSAAYFCASSLGLAGEGYEQYFGPGTRLTVT.

This chain links TRBV5-1 with TRBJ2-3; 8 bases line up with TRBD1. CDR3 length equals 17 residues. Per germline, CDR1 SGHRS and CDR2 YFSETQ. V dropped 3 bases and J dropped 1; count of bases not matched to a gene: 10. DNA for the CDR3: TGCGCCAGCAGCTCCATATCGACAGGGGTGGGCACAGATACGCAGTATTTT. Translated: CASSSISTGVGTDTQYF.

The chain is built from TRBV6-1 and TRBJ1-4, with D unclear. CDR1 and CDR2 (germline): MNHNS, SASEGT. The CDR3 spans 13 residues. Trimming cost V 6 bases and J 0 bases, with 5 bases left between them. DNA of the CDR3: TGTGCCAGCAGGGGGTCAACTAATGAAAAACTGTTTTTT. It codes for CASRGSTNEKLFF.

The chain has TRBV19 and TRBJ1-5; no firm D call. Germline V gene data show CDR1 as LNHDA and CDR2 as SQIVND (reference sequence). This CDR3 is 12 amino acids long. Trimming cost V 3 bases and J 3 bases, with 3 bases left between them. Here the CDR3 DNA reads TGTGCCAGTAGTATCTCCAATCAGCCCCAGCATTTT. This translates into CASSISNQPQHF.

The V call is TRBV5-1, the J call TRBJ2-5; either TRBD1 or TRBD2 may fit D (5 bases each). The V and J ends lost 5 bases and 0 bases respectively, with 14 bases between them. The CDR3 runs to 15 residues. Germline V gene data show CDR1 as SGHRS and CDR2 as YFSETQ. In nucleotides, the CDR3 is TGCGCCAGCAGGGTCGGGACCGGGTACCAAGAGACCCAGTACTTC. This translates into CASRVGTGYQETQYF.

This clone was observed a few times. The chain recombines TRBV28 with TRBJ1-2; D gene uncertain. The CDR3 has 12 amino acids. Germline lookup yields CDR1 MDHEN and CDR2 SYDVKM. Trimming pared 6 bases from V and 4 bases from J, leaving 9 bases between. The chain's CDR3 is CASSMVPYGYTF. The CDR3 bases are TGTGCCAGCAGCATGGTGCCCTATGGCTACACCTTC.

J is TRBJ1-5 and V is TRBV10-3; 10 bases fit TRBD1. V dropped 4 bases and J dropped 9; count of bases not matched to a gene: 9. The CDR3 totals 15 residues. Germline lookup yields CDR1 ENHRY and CDR2 SYGVKD. CDR3 region: CAISAETGGGGPQHF. CDR3 sequence (DNA): TGTGCCATCAGTGCCGAGACAGGGGGCGGCGGGCCCCAGCATTTT.

This sequence joins TRBV27 and TRBJ2-5; 7 nucleotides line up with TRBD2. J lost 5 bases, V lost 4 bases, and 7 bases had no gene match. There are 14 residues in the CDR3. The germline V gene has CDR1 MNHEY and CDR2 SMNVEV (reference sequence). The CDR3 sequence: CASSSGGIWETQYF. CDR3 sequence (DNA): TGTGCCAGCAGTTCCGGGGGGATATGGGAGACCCAGTACTTC.

The chain is built from TRBV6-2 or TRBV6-3 and TRBJ1-6, with D unresolved. Between the trimmed V and J ends, which lost 3 bases and 7 bases, there was a span of 7 bases. The germline V gene has CDR1 MNHEY and CDR2 SVGEGT. The CDR3 is made up of 13 amino acids. CDR3 sequence: CASSYEFNSPLHF. The CDR3 nucleotides read TGTGCCAGCAGTTATGAATTCAATTCACCCCTCCACTTT.

This chain links TRBV10-2 with TRBJ1-4; D may be TRBD1 (5 bases). V lost 3 bases and J 11 bases, leaving 16 bases between the germline ends. The CDR3 has 14 residues. Germline-derived CDR1 and CDR2 are WSHSY and SAAADI. In DNA, the CDR3 is TGCGCCAGCAGTGATCAAACAGGCGTCGGTAAACTGTTTTTT. This gives the protein CASSDQTGVGKLFF.

V and J are TRBV5-1 and TRBJ2-5; 8 bases map to TRBD2. The germline CDR1 and CDR2 sequences are SGHRS and YFSETQ. The CDR3 contains 15 residues. J lost 2 bases, V lost 0 bases, and 3 bases had no gene match. The CDR3 nucleotides read TGCGCCAGCAGCTTGGGGGGACTAGATCAAGAGACCCAGTACTTC. This sequence encodes CASSLGGLDQETQYF.

This clone is medium-sized in the sample. This chain joins TRBV27 and TRBJ1-5, with 9 positions matching TRBD1. Germline V lookup: CDR1 MNHEY, CDR2 SMNVEV (reference sequence). This CDR3 comprises 16 residues. With 4 bases clipped from V and 0 bases from J, the junction kept 4 bases outside the gene matches. The DNA of the CDR3 is TGTGCCAGCAGTTCGGGACAGGGTTATAGCAATCAGCCCCAGCATTTT. Protein sequence: CASSSGQGYSNQPQHF.

The V gene is TRBV28, the J gene TRBJ2-1; D call uncertain. Germline V gene data show CDR1 as MDHEN and CDR2 as SYDVKM. The CDR3 spans 15 residues. Trimming left V 6 bases short and J 3 bases short, with 15 bases between. The CDR3 nucleotides read TGTGCCAGCAGCTTCGCTCCAGCAGGCTACAATGAGCAGTTCTTC. As protein: CASSFAPAGYNEQFF.

The chain couples TRBV2 to TRBJ1-2, with TRBD1 identical over 7 bases. J gave up 8 bases and V 3 bases, and 12 bases lay outside the gene matches. Germline CDR1 and CDR2: SNHLY and FYNNEI. This CDR3 is 15 amino acids long. The CDR3 coding sequence is TGTGCCAGCAGTGACCCCCTCTTGACAGGGCCCGGCTACACCTTC. It encodes CASSDPLLTGPGYTF.

The genes are TRBV5-1 and TRBJ2-7, with 7 bases matching TRBD1. Germline assignment: CDR1 SGHRS and CDR2 YFSETQ. Germline trimming cut 4 bases from V and 6 bases from J; bases unmatched to any gene: 16. This CDR3 region has 16 residues. The CDR3, as DNA: TGCGCCAGCAGCCCAAGACAGGGTTACACAGCTAGCGAGCAGTACTTC. Residues: CASSPRQGYTASEQYF.

The CDR3 loop reads CASSLDLRGGYSYEQYF. The CDR3 nucleotides read TGTGCCAGCAGCTTAGATCTTAGAGGGGGTTATTCCTACGAGCAGTACTTC. The chain is built from TRBV11-2 and TRBJ2-7, with D possibly matching TRBD1 (6 bases). The germline V and J ends were trimmed by 0 bases and 1 base, with 16 bases remaining between them. In germline, CDR1 is SGHAT, CDR2 FQNNGV. This CDR3 is 17 amino acids long.

The chain links TRBV6-2 or TRBV6-3 to TRBJ2-2, with TRBD2 matching 9 bases. This CDR3 comprises 16 residues. The germline gives CDR1 MNHEY, CDR2 SVGEGT. V gave up 4 bases and J gave up 1 base; unmatched junction bases: 4. This chain's CDR3 is CASSFPSGVNTGELFF. CDR3 in DNA: TGTGCCAGCAGTTTCCCTAGCGGGGTGAACACCGGGGAGCTGTTTTTT.

This sequence joins TRBV28 and TRBJ2-3, with 13 bases identical to TRBD2. There are 15 residues in the CDR3. The germline CDR1 and CDR2 sequences are MDHEN and SYDVKM. Trimming cost V 6 bases and J 4 bases; bases outside gene matches: 4. CDR3 in amino acids: CASSRTSGSSDTQYF. The CDR3 bases are TGTGCCAGCAGCCGGACTAGCGGGAGTTCAGATACGCAGTATTTT.

V is TRBV12-3 or TRBV12-4 and J is TRBJ2-7; 10 bases map to TRBD1. Unmatched junction bases numbered 5, after V lost 5 bases and J lost 10 bases. This CDR3 region has 12 residues. CDR3 loop: CASSRQGAKQYF. The DNA of the CDR3 is TGTGCCAGCAGTCGACAGGGGGCAAAACAGTACTTC.

This rearrangement joins TRBV9 to TRBJ2-1; D may be TRBD1 or TRBD2 (5 bases each). V dropped 3 bases and J dropped 8 bases, with 15 bases sitting between them. CDR3 size: 14 residues. CDR1 and CDR2 (germline): SGDLS, YYNGEE. The CDR3 sequence: CASSGGDFRHEQFF. The CDR3 DNA reads TGTGCCAGCAGCGGAGGGGATTTTCGGCATGAGCAGTTCTTC.

The V call is TRBV4-1, the J call TRBJ2-7; D remains ambiguous. The CDR3 is 17 residues long. Trimming took 0 bases from V and 2 from J, leaving 17 bases between them. Germline V lookup: CDR1 MGHRA, CDR2 YSYEKL. DNA for the CDR3: TGCGCCAGCAGCCAAGATCTAGTGGCAGGAAGAACCTACGAGCAGTACTTC. Protein sequence: CASSQDLVAGRTYEQYF.

The chain links TRBV27 to TRBJ2-3, with TRBD2 identical over 10 bases. The CDR3 totals 16 residues. V shed 6 bases and J 5 bases; nucleotides not matched to a gene: 11. Germline V gives CDR1 MNHEY, CDR2 SMNVEV (reference sequence). CDR3 nucleotides: TGTGCCAGCAGGCAGAGCGGGAGGGCTCATGGAGATACGCAGTATTTT. This gives the protein CASRQSGRAHGDTQYF.